This TCR beta chain was profiled in a study of OX40 agonist ivuxolimab in advanced cancers. General study points: Also showing low normalized T-cell clonal expansion were some of the nonresponders. At 0.1 to 3.0 mg/kg and by week 6, CD4+ and CD8+ T cells in the blood had expanded clonally.

With 3 bases removed from V and 1 base from J, the gap between germline ends came to 20 bases. Germline assignment: CDR1 ENHRY and CDR2 SYGVKD. The CDR3 spans 18 residues. Autoimmune disease history or systemic immunosuppression led to patient exclusion. Blood samples were obtained at baseline, cycle 4 day 1, and cycle 7 day 1. Worth noting for this clone: No antigen is known for it.

Some clones are missing from TCRdb's copy, which holds only in-frame ones; the method was immunoSEQ multiplex PCR. The repertoire has about 10,000 clones, 75% to 85% of them found once; the top ten carry over 30%. This chain connects TRBV10-3 to TRBJ2-3, with D tentatively TRBD1 or TRBD2 (5 bases each). This receptor was identified in an adult with an advanced solid tumor such as melanoma, head and neck, liver or kidney cancer. This specimen consisted of CD4+ or CD8+ T cells sorted from blood, obtained in a trial of the OX40 agonist ivuxolimab. The CDR3 protein is CAISEWGLAGQRTDTQYF. The CDR3 nucleotides read TGTGCCATCAGTGAATGGGGCCTTGCGGGCCAACGCACAGATACGCAGTATTTT.